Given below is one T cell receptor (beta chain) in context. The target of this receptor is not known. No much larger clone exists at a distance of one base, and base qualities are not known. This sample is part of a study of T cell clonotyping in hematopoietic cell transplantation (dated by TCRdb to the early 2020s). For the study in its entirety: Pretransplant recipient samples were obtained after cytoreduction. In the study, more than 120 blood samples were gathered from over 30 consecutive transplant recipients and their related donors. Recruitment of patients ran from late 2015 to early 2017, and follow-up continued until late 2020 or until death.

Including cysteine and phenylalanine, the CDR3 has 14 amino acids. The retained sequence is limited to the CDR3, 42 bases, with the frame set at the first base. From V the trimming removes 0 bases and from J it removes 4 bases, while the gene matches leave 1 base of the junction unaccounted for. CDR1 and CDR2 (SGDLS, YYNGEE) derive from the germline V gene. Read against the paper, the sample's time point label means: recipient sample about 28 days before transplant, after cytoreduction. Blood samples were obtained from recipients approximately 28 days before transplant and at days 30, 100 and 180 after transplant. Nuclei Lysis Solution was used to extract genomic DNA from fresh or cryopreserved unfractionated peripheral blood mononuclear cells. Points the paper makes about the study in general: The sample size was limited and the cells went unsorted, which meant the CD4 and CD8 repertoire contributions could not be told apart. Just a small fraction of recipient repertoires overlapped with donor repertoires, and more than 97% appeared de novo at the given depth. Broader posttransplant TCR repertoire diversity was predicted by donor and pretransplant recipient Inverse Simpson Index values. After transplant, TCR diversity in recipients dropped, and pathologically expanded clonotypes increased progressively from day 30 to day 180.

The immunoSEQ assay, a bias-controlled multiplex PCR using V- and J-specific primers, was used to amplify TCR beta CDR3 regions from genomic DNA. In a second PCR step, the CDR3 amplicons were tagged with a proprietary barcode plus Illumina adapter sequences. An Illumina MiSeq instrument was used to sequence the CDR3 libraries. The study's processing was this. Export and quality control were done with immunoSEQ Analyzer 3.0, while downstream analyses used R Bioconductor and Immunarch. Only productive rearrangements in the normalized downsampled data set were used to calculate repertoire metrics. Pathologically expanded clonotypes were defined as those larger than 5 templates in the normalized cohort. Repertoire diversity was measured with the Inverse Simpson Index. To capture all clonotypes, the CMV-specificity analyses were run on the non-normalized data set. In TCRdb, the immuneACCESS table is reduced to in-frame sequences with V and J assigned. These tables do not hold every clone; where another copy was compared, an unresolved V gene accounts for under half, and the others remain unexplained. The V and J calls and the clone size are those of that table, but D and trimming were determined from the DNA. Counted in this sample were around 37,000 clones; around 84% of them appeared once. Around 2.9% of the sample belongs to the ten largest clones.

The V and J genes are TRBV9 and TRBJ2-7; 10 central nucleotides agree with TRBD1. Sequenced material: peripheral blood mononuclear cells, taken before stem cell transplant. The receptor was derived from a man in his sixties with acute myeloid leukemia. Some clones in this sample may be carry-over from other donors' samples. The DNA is TGTGCCAGCAGCGTAGCGGGACAGGGGTACGAGCAGTACTTC. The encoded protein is CASSVAGQGYEQYF.